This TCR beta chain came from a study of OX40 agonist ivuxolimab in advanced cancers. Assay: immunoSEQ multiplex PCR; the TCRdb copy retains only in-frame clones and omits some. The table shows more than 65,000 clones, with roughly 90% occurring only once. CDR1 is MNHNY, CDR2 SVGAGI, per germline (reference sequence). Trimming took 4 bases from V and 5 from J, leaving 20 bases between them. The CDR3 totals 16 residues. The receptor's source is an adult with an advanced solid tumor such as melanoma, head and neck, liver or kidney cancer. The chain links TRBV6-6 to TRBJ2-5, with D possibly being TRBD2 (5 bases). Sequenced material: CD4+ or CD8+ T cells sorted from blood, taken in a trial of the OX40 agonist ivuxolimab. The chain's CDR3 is CASSLESRTGVETQYF. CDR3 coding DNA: TGTGCCAGCAGTTTAGAGTCTCGGACTGGGGTGGAGACCCAGTACTTC.